The 20 T cell receptor beta chains below all came from one sample that was sequenced in a study of graft-versus-host responses after intestinal transplantation. TCRdb's copy holds only in-frame clones and misses some; the assay was immunoSEQ multiplex PCR. The sample carries roughly 93,000 clones, 80% to 95% recorded once. No antigen is known for these receptors. The sequenced sample was unstimulated CD8+ T cells sorted from spleen or lymph node cells, obtained before intestinal transplant. The receptors were sampled from a human donor who received an intestinal transplant.

The genes are TRBV7-2 and TRBJ1-5; D not certain. The ends were cut back, 1 base at V and 0 bases at J, with 7 bases in the middle. Germline CDR1 is SGHTA and CDR2 is FQGNSA. The CDR3 consists of 15 residues. CDR3 region: CASSLGGYSNQPQHF. CDR3 in DNA: TGTGCCAGCAGCTTAGGCGGGTATAGCAATCAGCCCCAGCATTTT.

The chain couples TRBV6-1 to TRBJ1-5, with a weak D call TRBD1 (5 bases). The CDR3 totals 16 residues. Deletions cut 3 bases from V and 3 bases from J, with 15 bases between. CDR1 and CDR2 from the germline V gene are MNHNS and SASEGT. CDR3 DNA sequence: TGTGCCAGCAGTGACGATCCGACAGTGTACAATCAGCCCCAGCATTTT. It encodes CASSDDPTVYNQPQHF.

The V and J genes are TRBV4-1 and TRBJ1-1; 9 bases map to TRBD1. The germline CDR1 and CDR2 sequences are MGHRA and YSYEKL. V dropped 3 bases and J dropped 4; count of bases not matched to a gene: 6. The CDR3 has 15 amino acids. The CDR3 DNA follows: TGCGCCAGCAGCCAGGACAGGGGAGGGAGCACTGAAGCTTTCTTT. Residues: CASSQDRGGSTEAFF.

This rearrangement joins TRBV6-5 to TRBJ2-1; 8 nucleotides agree with TRBD2. After removal of 5 bases from V and 8 bases from J, the junction contained 2 bases not matched to a gene. The CDR3 is 12 amino acids. Germline V gene lookup returns CDR1 MNHEY and CDR2 SVGAGI. CDR3 sequence: CASSNSGDEQFF. In DNA, the CDR3 is TGTGCCAGCAGTAATAGCGGGGATGAGCAGTTCTTC.

This chain joins TRBV13 and TRBJ2-2; possibly TRBD2 for D (7 bases). Germline V lookup: CDR1 PRHDT, CDR2 FYEKMQ (reference sequence). With 5 bases removed from V and 0 bases from J, the gap between germline ends came to 16 bases. The CDR3 consists of 17 residues. This CDR3 is CASSASGGTANTGELFF. CDR3 bases: TGTGCCAGCAGCGCGTCGGGGGGCACTGCGAACACCGGGGAGCTGTTTTTT. Complete variable domain (other parts from reference TRBV13 and TRBJ2-2): AAGVIQSPRHLIKEKRETATLKCYPIPRHDTVYWYQQGPGQDPQFLISFYEKMQSDKGSIPDRFSAQQFSDYHSELNMSSLELGDSALYFCASSASGGTANTGELFFGEGSRLTVL.

Only one count was recorded for this clone. Other DNA sequences in this specimen translate into the identical CDR3. This chain connects TRBV19 to TRBJ2-7; possible D gene TRBD1, 5 bases. The germline V gene encodes CDR1 LNHDA and CDR2 SQIVND (reference sequence). The CDR3 is made up of 14 amino acids. Deletions cut 1 base from V and 0 bases from J, with 7 bases between. The CDR3 DNA is TGTGCCAGTAGTATAGGGCAGGGCTCCTACGAGCAGTACTTC. Its translation: CASSIGQGSYEQYF.

This chain uses TRBV6-1 with TRBJ1-4; D is perhaps TRBD1 (5 bases). Trimming cost V 6 bases and J 4 bases, with 6 bases left between them. The CDR3 sequence is 12 residues long. The germline CDR1 and CDR2 sequences are MNHNS and SASEGT. The CDR3 here is CASRGGNEKLFF. In DNA, the CDR3 is TGTGCCAGCAGGGGGGGTAATGAAAAACTGTTTTTT.

The chain has TRBV18 and TRBJ1-2, with D perhaps matching TRBD1 (6 bases). The CDR3 totals 15 residues. The V end lost 2 bases, the J end lost 0 bases, and 10 bases lay between the germline ends. Germline lookup yields CDR1 KGHSH and CDR2 LQKENI. The CDR3 here is CASSPGPGANYGYTF. The CDR3 coding sequence is TGTGCCAGCTCACCAGGACCAGGGGCTAACTATGGCTACACCTTC.

The chain carries TRBV7-2 and TRBJ2-1, with 8 bases aligning to TRBD2. Unmatched junction bases numbered 7, after V lost 3 bases and J lost 6 bases. In germline, CDR1 is SGHTA, CDR2 FQGNSA. The CDR3 is 15 residues long. The CDR3 is CASSLLAGRSNEQFF. The CDR3 DNA sequence: TGTGCCAGCAGCTTGTTAGCGGGAAGATCCAATGAGCAGTTCTTC.

The rearrangement uses TRBV9 and TRBJ1-3; tentatively, D is TRBD1 (6 bases). There are 15 residues in the CDR3. The germline V gene encodes CDR1 SGDLS and CDR2 YYNGEE. The germline V and J ends were trimmed by 4 bases and 4 bases, with 15 bases remaining between them. The CDR3 nucleotides read TGTGCCAGCAGCCCGGAGACAGGTCCCGGAAACACCATATATTTT. This sequence encodes CASSPETGPGNTIYF.

The V and J genes are TRBV27 and TRBJ2-1; TRBD1 agrees at 8 bases. CDR3 length equals 15 residues. V was clipped by 6 bases and J by 7 bases; unmatched bases: 11. Germline CDR1 MNHEY, CDR2 SMNVEV (reference sequence). The CDR3 region is CASSDGTGGSNEQFF. The DNA for the CDR3 is TGTGCCAGCAGCGATGGTACAGGGGGATCGAATGAGCAGTTCTTC.

The rearrangement links TRBV9 to TRBJ2-7; 9 nucleotides line up with TRBD1. CDR1 and CDR2 (germline): SGDLS, YYNGEE. The CDR3 has 14 residues. The J segment lost 5 bases and the V segment lost 3 bases, leaving 6 bases of the junction unmatched. CDR3 in DNA: TGTGCCAGCAGCGCCGGGACAGGGAACCACGAGCAGTACTTC. Translated: CASSAGTGNHEQYF.

This chain links TRBV19 with TRBJ2-1; tentative D call: TRBD1 (6 bases). The CDR3 totals 16 residues. The germline gives CDR1 LNHDA, CDR2 SQIVND (reference sequence). The germline V and J ends were trimmed by 1 base and 0 bases, with 10 bases remaining between them. CDR3 sequence reads: CASSIVGASSYNEQFF. Here the CDR3 DNA reads TGTGCCAGTAGTATAGTGGGGGCTAGCTCCTACAATGAGCAGTTCTTC. Full variable domain (remainder filled in from reference TRBV19 and TRBJ2-1): DGGITQSPKYLFRKEGQNVTLSCEQNLNHDAMYWYRQDPGQGLRLIYYSQIVNDFQKGDIAEGYSVSREKKESFPLTVTSAQKNPTAFYLCASSIVGASSYNEQFFGPGTRLTVL.

The V call is TRBV11-2, the J call TRBJ1-5; possibly TRBD1 for D (6 bases). V was trimmed by 5 bases and J by 2 bases, leaving 13 bases between them. The germline CDR1 and CDR2 sequences are SGHAT and FQNNGV. The CDR3 extends over 15 amino acids. This chain's CDR3 is CASSPTGFGNQPQHF. In DNA form, the CDR3 reads TGTGCCAGCAGCCCCACAGGGTTTGGCAATCAGCCCCAGCATTTT.

The chain carries TRBV4-1 and TRBJ2-7; TRBD1 matches at 7 bases. The germline CDR1 and CDR2 sequences are MGHRA and YSYEKL. V dropped 1 base and J dropped 1; count of bases not matched to a gene: 4. The CDR3 extends over 15 amino acids. DNA of the CDR3: TGCGCCAGCAGCCAAGTCCGGGACAGTTCCTACGAGCAGTACTTC. Translating gives CASSQVRDSSYEQYF.

The chain couples TRBV6-5 to TRBJ2-1, with 10 positions matching TRBD1. Unmatched junction bases numbered 4, after V lost 8 bases and J lost 9 bases. The germline V gene has CDR1 MNHEY and CDR2 SVGAGI. The CDR3 runs to 12 residues. Written as DNA, the CDR3 is TGTGCCAGCGAGACAGGGGGCGGTGAGCAGTTCTTC. It codes for CASETGGGEQFF.

The CDR3 is CASTLSPQGNYEQYF. The DNA of the CDR3 is TGTGCCAGCACACTCTCGCCCCAGGGGAACTACGAGCAGTACTTC. The rearrangement uses TRBV28 and TRBJ2-7; D might be TRBD1 (6 bases). V shed 7 bases and J shed 3 bases, with 19 bases lying between them. Germline V lookup: CDR1 MDHEN, CDR2 SYDVKM. The CDR3 length is 15 residues.

The V and J genes are TRBV5-5 and TRBJ2-4, with D maybe TRBD2 (5 bases). This CDR3 spans 18 amino acids. Trimming pared 2 bases from V and 3 bases from J, leaving 21 bases between. CDR1 is SGHKS and CDR2 is YYEKEE in the germline V gene (reference sequence). The CDR3 region is CASSFLYGLASDKNIQYF. CDR3 bases: TGTGCCAGCAGCTTTTTGTATGGGCTAGCAAGTGACAAAAACATTCAGTACTTC.

This chain links TRBV6-1 with TRBJ2-2; 7 bases agree with TRBD1. The CDR3 loop spans 14 amino acids. Germline CDR1 and CDR2: MNHNS and SASEGT. V gave up 5 bases and J gave up 6 bases; unmatched junction bases: 6. The CDR3 protein is CASSWTGPPGELFF. CDR3 sequence (DNA): TGTGCCAGCAGTTGGACAGGCCCTCCCGGGGAGCTGTTTTTT.

The CDR3 nucleotides are TGTGCCAGCAGCCTAACCCTGCTAGTTCGCACAGATACGCAGTATTTT. Protein product: CASSLTLLVRTDTQYF. V gene TRBV11-1 combines with J gene TRBJ2-3; D remains ambiguous. The CDR3 consists of 16 residues. The V gene's germline CDR1 is SGHAT and CDR2 FQDESV (reference sequence). V shed 5 bases and J shed 1 base, with 16 bases lying between them.